A few counts support the clone carrying this TCR beta chain. Its target is unknown. The PCR ran on 60 Vbeta and 13 Jbeta primers. Clones were read by immunoSEQ multiplex PCR, and TCRdb kept only the in-frame ones, dropping some. Among roughly 200,000 clones listed, roughly 78% were seen once. The V end was cut by 7 bases, the J end by 4 bases, with 13 bases between. Germline lookup yields CDR1 MNHNS and CDR2 SASEGT. The length of the CDR3 is 13 residues. This sample is drawn from a study of cytomegalovirus exposure and HLA in healthy donors. Study outcomes and limitations: The authors considered a cluster of highly shared sequence variants likely to be a sequencing artifact. It was 164 TCR beta chains that were listed as cytomegalovirus-associated. At a 0.05 false discovery rate, a later analysis found around 17,000 TCR beta sequences to be associated with HLA alleles.

Sequenced input: PBMCs. This sequence joins TRBV6-1 and TRBJ1-2; D gene ambiguous. This sequence was found in a girl aged 5 to 17 in good health and CMV-seropositive. This CDR3 reads CASIGVDFYGYTF. CDR3 sequence (DNA): TGTGCCAGCATTGGAGTGGACTTCTATGGCTACACCTTC.